Shown below are 23 T cell receptor beta chains from a single sample sequenced in a study of CD8 T cells in ankylosing spondylitis. General study results and limits: Typical of ankylosing spondylitis blood, it appeared, was a TCR beta motif of eight highly homologous variants.

These receptors lack a known antigen. TCRdb called the 5' RACE reads again in MiXCR, with one record for every CDR3 protein. The sample lists about 540,000 distinct CDR3 sequences; about 13% were seen once. The sample was blood, either unsorted or a sorted T cell fraction (not recorded which). These receptors all stem from a male donor with ankylosing spondylitis.

This clonotype has a handful of counts. This chain connects TRBV20-1 to TRBJ2-1, with 10 bases matching TRBD2. CDR3 length: 12 amino acids. Germline-derived CDR1 and CDR2 are DFQATT and SNEGSKA (reference sequence). V gave up 4 bases and J gave up 9 bases; unmatched junction bases: 3. The CDR3 sequence is CSAKAGGSEQFF. The DNA for the CDR3 is TGCAGTGCTAAAGCGGGAGGGTCTGAGCAGTTCTTC.

This clonotype was seen a few times. J is TRBJ1-5 and V is TRBV20-1; 8 bases match TRBD1. Trimming removed 6 bases from V and 6 bases from J; junction bases left unmatched: 7. Looked up from germline, CDR1 is DFQATT and CDR2 is SNEGSKA (reference sequence). The CDR3 is made up of 13 amino acids. CDR3 sequence (DNA): TGCAGTGCAGCGACAGGGGTGGGTCAGCCCCAGCATTTT. Its translation: CSAATGVGQPQHF.

This clonotype occurred many times. V gene TRBV7-9 combines with J gene TRBJ2-3; 12 bases are a match to TRBD2. This CDR3 has 17 residues. The V gene's germline CDR1 is SEHNR and CDR2 FQNEAQ (reference sequence). Losses at the gene ends were 3 bases for V and 7 bases for J; bases not matched to a gene: 11. This chain's CDR3 is CASSFGLTSGSSHTQYF. CDR3 bases: TGTGCCAGCAGCTTCGGCCTGACTAGCGGGAGTAGCCATACGCAGTATTTT.

This chain connects TRBV2 to TRBJ2-5; the D is unclear. Per the germline V gene, CDR1 is SNHLY and CDR2 is FYNNEI. CDR3 length: 11 residues. The ends were cut back, 11 bases at V and 9 bases at J, with 16 bases in the middle. The CDR3 DNA sequence: TGTGCCTCTGCCAAGGACGGTCCCCAGTACTTC. This encodes CASAKDGPQYF.

This clonotype appeared a few times. The chain has TRBV29-1 and TRBJ2-1, with D perhaps TRBD2 (6 bases). V was pared by 3 bases and J by 12 bases, with 12 bases between. CDR1 is SQVTM and CDR2 is ANQGSEA in the germline V gene. The CDR3 runs 11 residues. The CDR3 sequence: CSVELGTGQFF. The CDR3 DNA reads as TGCAGCGTTGAGTTAGGGACTGGGCAGTTCTTC.

Details on this clonotype: The junction departs from germline at one end; a sequencing error may be responsible. The CDR3 bases are TGTGCCTGCAGCCAAGGGACAGGGGAACATGGGGCCCAGCATTTT. This translates into CACSQGTGEHGAQHF. This chain links TRBV3-1 with TRBJ1-5, with 10 nucleotides matching TRBD1. Germline loops: CDR1 LGHDT, CDR2 YNNKEL (reference sequence). The CDR3 loop spans 15 amino acids.

This chain joins TRBV20-1 and TRBJ2-1; TRBD2 matches at 12 bases. Germline V gene sequence: CDR1 DFQATT, CDR2 SNEGSKA (reference sequence). V gave up 0 bases and J gave up 2 bases; unmatched junction bases: 5. The length of the CDR3 is 17 residues. The CDR3 loop reads CSARDFPSGRAYNEQFF. Here the CDR3 DNA reads TGCAGTGCTAGAGATTTCCCTAGCGGGAGGGCCTACAATGAGCAGTTCTTC.

This clonotype was seen only a few times. The chain is built from TRBV20-1 and TRBJ1-1; 7 nucleotides agree with TRBD1. Trimming removed 6 bases from V and 2 bases from J; junction bases left unmatched: 15. Germline V gene lookup returns CDR1 DFQATT and CDR2 SNEGSKA (reference sequence). The CDR3 length is 16 residues. The CDR3 spells CSAEAAGQRFNTEAFF. The DNA of the CDR3 is TGCAGTGCGGAAGCCGCGGGACAGAGATTTAACACTGAAGCTTTCTTT.

J is TRBJ2-1 and V is TRBV13; 7 nucleotides line up with TRBD1. The V gene's germline CDR1 is PRHDT and CDR2 FYEKMQ (reference sequence). The CDR3 contains 16 residues. V lost 2 bases and J lost 0; bases outside the gene matches: 4. CDR3 nucleotides: TGTGCCAGCAGCTTAAGGGGGCGAAACTCCTACAATGAGCAGTTCTTC. Protein sequence: CASSLRGRNSYNEQFF.

There are many counts of this clonotype. This CDR3 is CASSEPPFLGEDTEAFF. The CDR3 DNA is TGCGCCAGCAGTGAGCCCCCTTTTTTAGGGGAGGACACTGAAGCTTTCTTT. The gene calls are TRBV10-2 and TRBJ1-1; a weak D match, TRBD1 (5 bases). The CDR3 is 17 residues long. Trimming left V 2 bases short and J 3 bases short, with 19 bases between. Looked up from germline, CDR1 is WSHSY and CDR2 is SAAADI.

The table lists this clonotype with a few counts. The genes are TRBV9 and TRBJ2-7; 12 bases agree with TRBD2. V was pared by 0 bases and J by 4 bases, with 5 bases of the junction left unmatched. Germline V gene sequence: CDR1 SGDLS, CDR2 YYNGEE. The CDR3 has 16 residues. CDR3: CASSVGMTSGRYEQYF. The CDR3 DNA sequence: TGTGCCAGCAGCGTAGGGATGACTAGCGGGAGATACGAGCAGTACTTC.

This clonotype was counted ten times or more. This sequence joins TRBV20-1 and TRBJ2-5; maybe TRBD2 (6 bases). Germline CDR1 DFQATT, CDR2 SNEGSKA (reference sequence). This CDR3 region has 13 residues. V was clipped by 1 base and J by 5 bases, with 11 bases between them. CDR3 region: CSARVGGSETQYF. DNA of the CDR3: TGCAGTGCTAGAGTGGGGGGTAGCGAGACCCAGTACTTC.

The chain recombines TRBV20-1 with TRBJ1-1, with a possible D match to TRBD1 (5 bases). The CDR3 covers 14 residues. The germline CDR1 and CDR2 sequences are DFQATT and SNEGSKA (reference sequence). Trimming pared 5 bases from V and 5 bases from J, leaving 18 bases between. The CDR3 spells CSAVRDRGFTEAFF. The DNA for the CDR3 is TGCAGTGCTGTCCGGGACCGTGGATTTACTGAAGCTTTCTTT.

This sequence joins TRBV6-1 and TRBJ1-1; D is undetermined. The CDR3 has 16 amino acids. Trimming removed 5 bases at V and 4 bases at J, with 20 bases between. CDR1 is MNHNS, CDR2 SASEGT, per germline. CDR3 protein: CASSLAPPAGFTEAFF. The CDR3, as DNA: TGTGCCAGCAGTCTTGCCCCCCCGGCAGGATTCACTGAAGCTTTCTTT.

A few counts support this clonotype. The chain has TRBV27 and TRBJ2-5; 8 bases map to TRBD2. With V trimmed by 8 bases and J by 5 bases, 4 bases remained unmatched. There are 12 residues in the CDR3. CDR1 is MNHEY, CDR2 SMNVEV, per germline (reference sequence). The CDR3 region is CASGTRMETQYF. CDR3 in DNA: TGTGCCAGCGGGACTAGAATGGAGACCCAGTACTTC.

The chain uses TRBV5-5 and TRBJ2-1; D remains ambiguous. Germline V CDR1 and CDR2: SGHKS, YYEKEE (reference sequence). The CDR3 consists of 13 residues. Trimming pared 4 bases from V and 6 bases from J, leaving 11 bases between. The CDR3 region is CASSPGPGNEQFF. The CDR3 DNA reads TGTGCCAGCAGCCCCGGTCCCGGCAATGAGCAGTTCTTC.

The chain joins TRBV29-1 to TRBJ1-1; no reliable D call. Germline CDR1 reads SQVTM; CDR2 reads ANQGSEA. V lost 6 bases and J 1 base, leaving 12 bases between the germline ends. This CDR3 contains 13 residues. This chain's CDR3 is CSVTATGNTEAFF. The CDR3 region has the DNA TGCAGCGTCACCGCCACGGGGAACACTGAAGCTTTCTTT. The full variable domain, rest sourced from reference TRBV29-1 and TRBJ1-1, is SAVISQKPSRDICQRGTSLTIQCQVDSQVTMMFWYRQQPGQSLTLIATANQGSEATYESGFVIDKFPISRPNLTFSTLTVSNMSPEDSSIYLCSVTATGNTEAFFGQGTRLTVV.

The V gene is TRBV2, the J gene TRBJ2-5, with unresolved D. Germline CDR1 and CDR2: SNHLY and FYNNEI. V lost 7 bases to trimming and J lost 4 bases, with 13 bases between them. The CDR3 sequence is 13 residues long. CDR3 in amino acids: CASTKTRRETQYF. The CDR3 DNA sequence: TGTGCCAGCACTAAAACCAGGCGAGAGACCCAGTACTTC.

This chain's CDR3 is CATLGALGTEAFF. The CDR3, as DNA: TGTGCCACTTTGGGGGCTCTCGGGACTGAAGCTTTCTTT. V gene TRBV6-1 combines with J gene TRBJ1-1, with a weak D call TRBD1 (6 bases). The CDR3 is 13 residues long. V was clipped by 10 bases and J by 5 bases, with 17 bases between them. CDR1 and CDR2 from the germline V gene are MNHNS and SASEGT.

The chain links TRBV11-2 to TRBJ2-7, with TRBD1 as a possible D gene (6 bases). The CDR3 extends over 15 amino acids. Germline lookup yields CDR1 SGHAT and CDR2 FQNNGV. V was shortened by 0 bases and J by 2 bases, with 11 bases between the two germline ends. The CDR3 region is CASSLDSTGAYEQYF. In DNA form, the CDR3 reads TGTGCCAGCAGCTTAGATTCGACAGGCGCCTACGAGCAGTACTTC.

Only a few counts were recorded for this clonotype. CDR3 sequence reads: CATSRDLADTQYF. The CDR3 region has the DNA TGTGCCACCAGCAGAGATTTGGCAGATACGCAGTATTTT. The rearrangement uses TRBV15 and TRBJ2-3; D remains unclear. The CDR3 covers 13 residues. V gave up 0 bases and J gave up 4 bases, with 5 bases separating them. From germline, CDR1 is LNHNV and CDR2 YYDKDF (reference sequence).

The chain is built from TRBV20-1 and TRBJ1-1; D is undetermined. The germline V gene has CDR1 DFQATT and CDR2 SNEGSKA (reference sequence). V was pared by 3 bases and J by 1 base, with 6 bases between. The CDR3 loop spans 12 amino acids. CDR3 amino acids: CSASYQNTEAFF. The DNA for the CDR3 is TGCAGTGCTAGTTACCAGAACACTGAAGCTTTCTTT.

This rearrangement joins TRBV11-3 to TRBJ2-5, with D hard to call. The CDR3 is 14 residues long. Germline CDR1 reads SGHNT; CDR2 reads YENEEA. With 5 bases removed from V and 1 base from J, the gap between germline ends came to 11 bases. As DNA, the CDR3 is TGTGCCAGCAGCCAAAGCAGGACCCAAGAGACCCAGTACTTC. This encodes CASSQSRTQETQYF.